One and the same sample provided the 14 T cell receptor beta chains below, sequenced in a study of response to subunit inactivated influenza vaccine. Using its own MiXCR run on the RT-PCR reads, TCRdb lists one record per CDR3 protein. This sample has around 750,000 distinct CDR3 sequences; about 20% occur once, and the top ten carry 10% to 13%. Specimen: PBMCs from blood, collected roughly 5 days after vaccination. The origin of the receptors is a man between 50 and 59 years old who received an inactivated influenza vaccine.

This clonotype was counted a few times. The CDR3 nucleotides read TGTGCCAGCAGCTTAAGTGGGGGTCAAGAAGCTTTCTTT. This translates into CASSLSGGQEAFF. This chain connects TRBV7-9 to TRBJ1-1, with a weak D call TRBD1 (5 bases). V lost 2 bases, J lost 8 bases, and 12 bases lay in between. In germline, CDR1 is SEHNR, CDR2 FQNEAQ (reference sequence). CDR3 size: 13 residues.

This clonotype came up a few times. The gene calls are TRBV10-3 and TRBJ2-7, with 13 nucleotides matching TRBD2. The germline gives CDR1 ENHRY, CDR2 SYGVKD. Trimming at V came to 6 bases and at J to 2 bases, leaving 10 bases not matched to a gene. CDR3 length: 17 residues. The CDR3 loop reads CAISLGRGLAGTYEQYF. The CDR3 DNA reads as TGTGCCATCAGCCTCGGCCGGGGACTAGCGGGAACCTACGAGCAGTACTTC.

The rearrangement uses TRBV28 and TRBJ2-4; possible D gene TRBD1, 6 bases. Germline CDR1 is MDHEN and CDR2 is SYDVKM. The CDR3 has 15 residues. V lost 6 bases and J 2 bases, leaving 14 bases between the germline ends. As DNA, the CDR3 is TGTGCCAGCAGCCGAAGAGGGGGTTCCAAAAACATTCAGTACTTC. It translates to CASSRRGGSKNIQYF.

This clonotype appeared many times. V and J are TRBV7-3 and TRBJ2-1, with TRBD2 identical over 16 bases. Germline V gene sequence: CDR1 SGHTA, CDR2 FQGTGA. The CDR3 runs to 17 residues. The trim removed 6 bases at V and 6 bases at J, leaving 8 bases unmatched. CDR3 in amino acids: CASSRPGTSGRVNEQFF. CDR3 coding DNA: TGTGCCAGCAGTCGACCCGGGACTAGCGGGAGGGTCAATGAGCAGTTCTTC. The full variable domain, its missing parts supplied by reference TRBV7-3 and TRBJ2-1, is GAGVSQTPSNKVTEKGKYVELRCDPISGHTALYWYRQSLGQGPEFLIYFQGTGAADDSGLPNDRFFAVRPEGSVSTLKIQRTERGDSAVYLCASSRPGTSGRVNEQFFGPGTRLTVL.

Comment on this clonotype: The junction departs from germline at one end; a sequencing error may be responsible. The chain combines TRBV10-3 with TRBJ2-7; 10 nucleotides line up with TRBD1. The CDR3 contains 18 residues. Germline V CDR1 and CDR2: ENHRY, SYGVKD. The CDR3 DNA sequence: TGTGCCATCAGTGGGGACAGGGGATTTCTTGTGGGCTCCAACGAGCAGTACTTC. Amino acids: CAISGDRGFLVGSNEQYF.

V is TRBV6-5 and J is TRBJ2-1; D is tentatively TRBD1 or TRBD2 (5 bases each). Germline assignment: CDR1 MNHEY and CDR2 SVGAGI. V was shortened by 0 bases and J by 7 bases, with 13 bases between the two germline ends. This CDR3 has 15 residues. The DNA of the CDR3 is TGTGCCAGCAGTTACTCCCAAGGGGACCCTAATGAGCAGTTCTTC. As protein: CASSYSQGDPNEQFF.

This chain uses TRBV7-9 with TRBJ2-7; no firm D call. V dropped 2 bases and J dropped 6 bases, with 14 bases sitting between them. Per germline, CDR1 SEHNR and CDR2 FQNEAQ (reference sequence). The CDR3 is made up of 14 amino acids. This CDR3 reads CASSLTPPLSEQYF. CDR3 in DNA: TGTGCCAGCAGCTTAACACCCCCACTTAGCGAGCAGTACTTC.

In its sample, this clonotype was seen many times. This chain connects TRBV12-3 or TRBV12-4 to TRBJ2-2; D is unclear. The CDR3 has 13 amino acids. V dropped 3 bases and J dropped 5 bases, with 7 bases sitting between them. CDR3 loop: CASSFRVTGELFF. CDR3 coding DNA: TGTGCCAGCAGTTTTCGGGTGACCGGGGAGCTGTTTTTT.

The V call is TRBV28, the J call TRBJ1-2; D not certain. The CDR3 contains 16 residues. Trimming stripped 7 bases from V and 1 base from J, with 19 bases between. Germline CDR1 is MDHEN and CDR2 is SYDVKM. CDR3 DNA sequence: TGTGCCAGCATTGGGCGAGGAGGTAGGATTAACTATGGCTACACCTTC. This sequence encodes CASIGRGGRINYGYTF.

This clonotype turned up a few times. The J gene is TRBJ2-2, the V gene TRBV7-8; 7 bases match TRBD1. The V gene's germline CDR1 is SGHVS and CDR2 FQNEAQ. Trimming at V came to 5 bases and at J to 6 bases, leaving 15 bases not matched to a gene. This CDR3 spans 17 amino acids. The CDR3: CASSLKLTGRSPGELFF. The CDR3 coding sequence is TGTGCCAGCAGCCTAAAGTTGACAGGGAGATCTCCCGGGGAGCTGTTTTTT.

This chain uses TRBV20-1 with TRBJ2-1; 15 nucleotides agree with TRBD2. There are 15 residues in the CDR3. V was pared by 1 base and J by 14 bases, with 9 bases of the junction left unmatched. The germline gives CDR1 DFQATT, CDR2 SNEGSKA (reference sequence). CDR3 sequence: CSARGGLAGGRKEFF. For the CDR3, the DNA is TGCAGTGCTAGAGGAGGACTAGCGGGAGGGAGGAAAGAGTTCTTC.

This chain uses TRBV19 with TRBJ1-1; D is ambiguous. Deletions cut 1 base from V and 10 bases from J, with 10 bases between. The V gene's germline CDR1 is LNHDA and CDR2 SQIVND (reference sequence). The CDR3 is 12 residues long. The chain's CDR3 is CASSIGGPGAFF. DNA for the CDR3: TGTGCCAGTAGTATAGGTGGGCCTGGAGCTTTCTTT.

The chain recombines TRBV5-5 with TRBJ2-7; D is perhaps TRBD1 (6 bases). The CDR3 covers 15 residues. CDR1 is SGHKS, CDR2 YYEKEE, per germline (reference sequence). V dropped 2 bases and J dropped 0 bases, with 12 bases sitting between them. The CDR3 protein is CASSFKTGASYEQYF. CDR3 sequence (DNA): TGTGCCAGCAGCTTTAAGACAGGCGCCTCCTACGAGCAGTACTTC.

This clonotype was counted a few times. The chain links TRBV18 to TRBJ1-6; D remains ambiguous. CDR3 length equals 13 residues. Trimming removed 1 base from V and 4 bases from J, with 2 bases in between. Germline assignment: CDR1 KGHSH and CDR2 LQKENI. CDR3 nucleotide sequence: TGTGCCAGCTCACCACGGTATAATTCACCCCTCCACTTT. It translates to CASSPRYNSPLHF.